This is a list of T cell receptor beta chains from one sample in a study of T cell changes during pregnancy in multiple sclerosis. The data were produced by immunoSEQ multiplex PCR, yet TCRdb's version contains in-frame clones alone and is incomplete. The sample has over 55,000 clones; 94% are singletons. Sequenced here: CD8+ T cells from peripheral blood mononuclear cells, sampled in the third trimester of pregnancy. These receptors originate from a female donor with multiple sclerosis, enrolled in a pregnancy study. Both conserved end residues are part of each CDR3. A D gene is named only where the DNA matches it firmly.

CASSSSTGGETQYF	TRBJ2-5	14	TRBD1	TRBV6-5
CASSLEAGDTDTQYF	TRBJ2-3	15	-	TRBV27
CASRSLAEGLIDTQYF	TRBJ2-3	16	TRBD2	TRBV6-6
CASTPTPTGNYEQYF	TRBJ2-7	15	-	TRBV5-1
CASGLAGTPQETQYF	TRBJ2-5	15	-	TRBV12-5
CAISDRAGGVRNEQFF	TRBJ2-1	16	TRBD2	TRBV10-3
CASSQDLGRAAGELFF	TRBJ2-2	16	TRBD2	TRBV4-3
CASSLPQGAEDTQYF	TRBJ2-3	15	TRBD1	TRBV5-4
CASSQDGGGASSYNEQFF	TRBJ2-1	18	-	TRBV4-3
CASPNTGQRNYEQYF	TRBJ2-7	15	-	TRBV6-1